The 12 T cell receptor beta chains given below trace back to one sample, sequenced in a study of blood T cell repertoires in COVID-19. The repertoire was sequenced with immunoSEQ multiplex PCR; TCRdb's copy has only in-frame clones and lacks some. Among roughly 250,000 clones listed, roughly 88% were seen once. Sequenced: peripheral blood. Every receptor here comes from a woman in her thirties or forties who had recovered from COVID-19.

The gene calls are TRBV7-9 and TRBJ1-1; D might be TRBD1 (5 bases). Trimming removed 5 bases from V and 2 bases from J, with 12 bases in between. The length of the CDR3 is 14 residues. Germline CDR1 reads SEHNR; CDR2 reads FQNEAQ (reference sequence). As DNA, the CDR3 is TGTGCCAGCAGCCTACGACAGTTAAACACTGAAGCTTTCTTT. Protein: CASSLRQLNTEAFF. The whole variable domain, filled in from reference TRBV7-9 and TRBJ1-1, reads DTGVSQNPRHKITKRGQNVTFRCDPISEHNRLYWYRQTLGQGPEFLTYFQNEAQLEKSRLLSDRFSAERPKGSFSTLEIQRTEQGDSAMYLCASSLRQLNTEAFFGQGTRLTVV.

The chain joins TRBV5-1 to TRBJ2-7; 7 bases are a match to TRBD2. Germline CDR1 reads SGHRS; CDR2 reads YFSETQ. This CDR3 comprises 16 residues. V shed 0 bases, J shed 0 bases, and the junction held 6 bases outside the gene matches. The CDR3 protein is CASSLVGGSASYEQYF. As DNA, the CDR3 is TGCGCCAGCAGCTTGGTGGGGGGGTCTGCCTCCTACGAGCAGTACTTC. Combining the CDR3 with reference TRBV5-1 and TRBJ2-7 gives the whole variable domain KAGVTQTPRYLIKTRGQQVTLSCSPISGHRSVSWYQQTPGQGLQFLFEYFSETQRNKGNFPGRFSGRQFSNSRSEMNVSTLELGDSALYLCASSLVGGSASYEQYFGPGTRLTVT.

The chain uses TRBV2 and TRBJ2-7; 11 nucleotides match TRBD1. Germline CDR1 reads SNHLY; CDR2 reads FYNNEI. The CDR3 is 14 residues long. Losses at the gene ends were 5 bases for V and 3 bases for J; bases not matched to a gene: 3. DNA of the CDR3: TGTGCCAGCAGTAGGACAGGGGGCGGCTACGAGCAGTACTTC. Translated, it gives CASSRTGGGYEQYF. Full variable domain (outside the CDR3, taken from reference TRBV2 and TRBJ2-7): EPEVTQTPSHQVTQMGQEVILRCVPISNHLYFYWYRQILGQKVEFLVSFYNNEISEKSEIFDDQFSVERPDGSNFTLKIRSTKLEDSAMYFCASSRTGGGYEQYFGPGTRLTVT.

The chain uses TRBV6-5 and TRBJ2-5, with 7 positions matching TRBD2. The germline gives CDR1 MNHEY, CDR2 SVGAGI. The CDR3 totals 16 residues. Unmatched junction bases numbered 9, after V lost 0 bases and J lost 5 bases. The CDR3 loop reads CASSYSPSGGGETQYF. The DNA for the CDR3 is TGTGCCAGCAGTTACTCACCTTCGGGAGGAGGCGAGACCCAGTACTTC.

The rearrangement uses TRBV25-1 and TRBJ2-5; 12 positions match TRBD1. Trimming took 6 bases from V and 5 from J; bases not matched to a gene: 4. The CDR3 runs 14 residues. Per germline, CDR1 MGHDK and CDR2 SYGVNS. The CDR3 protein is CASRGQGARETQYF. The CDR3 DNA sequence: TGTGCCAGCAGGGGACAGGGGGCACGGGAGACCCAGTACTTC. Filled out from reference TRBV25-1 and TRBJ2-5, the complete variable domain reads EADIYQTPRYLVIGTGKKITLECSQTMGHDKMYWYQQDPGMELHLIHYSYGVNSTEKGDLSSESTVSRIRTEHFPLTLESARPSHTSQYLCASRGQGARETQYFGPGTRLLVL.

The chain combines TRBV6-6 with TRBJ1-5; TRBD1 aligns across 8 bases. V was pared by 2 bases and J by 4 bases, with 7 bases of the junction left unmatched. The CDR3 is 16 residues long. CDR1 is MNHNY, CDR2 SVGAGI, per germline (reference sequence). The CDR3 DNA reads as TGTGCCAGCAGTTACCCGATAGGGACAGGAAATCAGCCCCAGCATTTT. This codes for CASSYPIGTGNQPQHF.

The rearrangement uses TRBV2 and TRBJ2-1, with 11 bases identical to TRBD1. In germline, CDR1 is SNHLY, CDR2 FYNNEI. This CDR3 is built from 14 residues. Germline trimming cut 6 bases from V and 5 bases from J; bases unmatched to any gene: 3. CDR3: CASSGTGGHNEQFF. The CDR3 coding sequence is TGTGCCAGCAGCGGGACAGGGGGGCACAATGAGCAGTTCTTC.

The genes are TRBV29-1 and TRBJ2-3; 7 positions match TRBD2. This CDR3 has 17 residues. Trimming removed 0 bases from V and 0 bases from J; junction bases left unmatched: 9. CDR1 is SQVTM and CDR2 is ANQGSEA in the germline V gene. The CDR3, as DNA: TGCAGCGTTGAAGACCCAACCACTAGCGAGAGCACAGATACGCAGTATTTT. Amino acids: CSVEDPTTSESTDTQYF.

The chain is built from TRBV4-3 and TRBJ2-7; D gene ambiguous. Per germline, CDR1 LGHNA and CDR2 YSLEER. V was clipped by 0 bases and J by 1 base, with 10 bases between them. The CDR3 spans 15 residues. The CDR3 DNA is TGCGCCAGCAGCCAAGAGTGGGCAAAATCCTACGAGCAGTACTTC. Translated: CASSQEWAKSYEQYF.

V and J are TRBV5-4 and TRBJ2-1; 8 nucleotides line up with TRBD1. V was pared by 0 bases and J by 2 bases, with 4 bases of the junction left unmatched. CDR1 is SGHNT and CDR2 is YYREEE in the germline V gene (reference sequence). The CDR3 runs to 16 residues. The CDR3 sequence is CASSLEAGGPYNEQFF. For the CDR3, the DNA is TGTGCCAGCAGCTTGGAGGCAGGGGGCCCCTACAATGAGCAGTTCTTC.

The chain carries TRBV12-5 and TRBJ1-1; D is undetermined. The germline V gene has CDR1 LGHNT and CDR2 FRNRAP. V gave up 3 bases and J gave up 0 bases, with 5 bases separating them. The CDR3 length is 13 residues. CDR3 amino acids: CASGFQVNTEAFF. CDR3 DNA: TGTGCTAGTGGTTTTCAGGTGAACACTGAAGCTTTCTTT.

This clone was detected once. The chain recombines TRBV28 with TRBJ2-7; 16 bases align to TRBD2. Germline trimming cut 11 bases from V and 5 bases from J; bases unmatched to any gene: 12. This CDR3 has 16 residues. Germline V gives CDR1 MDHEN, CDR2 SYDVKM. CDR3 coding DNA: TGTGCCTCTCCGCCGGGACTAGCGGGGGGGCTCGACGAGCAGTACTTC. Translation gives CASPPGLAGGLDEQYF.